Below, 16 T cell receptor beta chains from the same sample are listed, as sequenced in a study of cytomegalovirus exposure and HLA in healthy donors. PCR involved 60 Vbeta and 13 Jbeta primers. Using immunoSEQ multiplex PCR, the repertoire was profiled, and TCRdb retains in-frame clones only, with some absent. The sample lists 200,000 or so clones, 70% occurring once. Sequencing was done on a sample of PBMCs. These TCRs come from a man in his forties in good health and CMV-seropositive.

The V call is TRBV13, the J call TRBJ1-2, with D perhaps matching TRBD1 (5 bases). Between the trimmed V and J ends, which lost 1 base and 6 bases, there was a span of 9 bases. This CDR3 spans 13 amino acids. Germline CDR1 is PRHDT and CDR2 is FYEKMQ (reference sequence). CDR3 nucleotides: TGTGCCAGCAGCTTAGATCCCAGGGATGGCTACACCTTC. Residues: CASSLDPRDGYTF.

This chain connects TRBV5-1 to TRBJ1-2; D remains unclear. The CDR3 covers 16 residues. The V end was cut by 4 bases, the J end by 0 bases, with 16 bases between. Per germline, CDR1 SGHRS and CDR2 YFSETQ. Written as DNA, the CDR3 is TGCGCCAGCAGCCCCCTTCGGACGGGAACTAACTATGGCTACACCTTC. Residues: CASSPLRTGTNYGYTF.

V is TRBV11-2 and J is TRBJ2-1, with 10 bases aligning to TRBD1. This CDR3 comprises 15 residues. The V gene end was trimmed by 3 bases and the J gene end by 4 bases; junction bases not matched to a gene: 3. Per the germline V gene, CDR1 is SGHAT and CDR2 is FQNNGV. CDR3 loop: CASSLGDRGYNEQFF. CDR3 nucleotide sequence: TGTGCCAGCAGCTTGGGGGACAGGGGATACAATGAGCAGTTCTTC.

The genes are TRBV6-6 and TRBJ2-7, with 9 positions matching TRBD1. The length of the CDR3 is 16 residues. Germline-derived CDR1 and CDR2 are MNHNY and SVGAGI (reference sequence). V lost 2 bases to trimming and J lost 2 bases; unmatched junction nucleotides: 7. In DNA, the CDR3 is TGTGCCAGCAGTTACCCCCGGGACAGGGAAACCTACGAGCAGTACTTC. It translates to CASSYPRDRETYEQYF.

The rearrangement links TRBV4-1 to TRBJ1-5; 7 bases map to TRBD1. V was clipped by 1 base and J by 0 bases; unmatched bases: 6. The CDR3 is made up of 17 amino acids. CDR1 MGHRA and CDR2 YSYEKL come from the germline V gene. This CDR3 is CASSQGGTEFSNQPQHF. CDR3 coding DNA: TGCGCCAGCAGCCAAGGTGGGACAGAGTTTAGCAATCAGCCCCAGCATTTT.

The genes are TRBV5-6 and TRBJ2-2, with unresolved D. The CDR3 totals 14 residues. Trimming cost V 0 bases and J 5 bases, with 8 bases left between them. Germline CDR1 reads SGHDT; CDR2 reads YYEEEE. The CDR3 region has the DNA TGTGCCAGCAGCTTGGGAACAGCTACCGGGGAGCTGTTTTTT. As protein: CASSLGTATGELFF.

This clone has only one observation. CDR3: CASSLGTWNTEAFF. The DNA of the CDR3 is TGCGCCAGCAGCTTGGGCACTTGGAACACTGAAGCTTTCTTT. This chain joins TRBV5-1 and TRBJ1-1; D is unclear. V lost 0 bases and J 1 base, leaving 7 bases between the germline ends. There are 14 residues in the CDR3. In germline, CDR1 is SGHRS, CDR2 YFSETQ.

The chain recombines TRBV6-1 with TRBJ2-6; TRBD1 agrees at 9 bases. Trimming at V came to 5 bases and at J to 3 bases, leaving 2 bases not matched to a gene. The CDR3 has 15 residues. CDR1 and CDR2 from the germline V gene are MNHNS and SASEGT. CDR3 bases: TGTGCCAGCAGTCAGGACAGGGGTGGGGCCAACGTCCTGACTTTC. It yields the protein CASSQDRGGANVLTF.

The V gene is TRBV5-4, the J gene TRBJ2-7, with D perhaps TRBD2 (5 bases). CDR3 length: 15 residues. V lost 0 bases, J lost 2 bases, and 12 bases lay in between. Germline CDR1 is SGHNT and CDR2 is YYREEE (reference sequence). CDR3 in DNA: TGTGCCAGCAGCTTGGTTGGGAGCGGCCCCTACGAGCAGTACTTC. Translating gives CASSLVGSGPYEQYF.

The chain employs TRBV5-1 and TRBJ2-3; 10 nucleotides agree with TRBD2. The V segment lost 0 bases and the J segment 0 bases; nucleotides outside the gene matches: 10. The CDR3 is 19 amino acids. CDR1 is SGHRS and CDR2 is YFSETQ in the germline V gene. CDR3 region: CASSLGGSGGRKSTDTQYF. Here the CDR3 DNA reads TGCGCCAGCAGCTTGGGGGGTAGCGGGGGGCGGAAGAGCACAGATACGCAGTATTTT.

The V and J genes are TRBV9 and TRBJ2-2; TRBD2 aligns across 8 bases. Unmatched junction bases numbered 1, after V lost 0 bases and J lost 6 bases. This CDR3 has 14 residues. Germline V gene lookup returns CDR1 SGDLS and CDR2 YYNGEE. CDR3 nucleotide sequence: TGTGCCAGCAGCGTAGATAGCGGGGCCGGGGAGCTGTTTTTT. It encodes CASSVDSGAGELFF.

This chain connects TRBV5-1 to TRBJ2-1, with a possible D match to TRBD2 (6 bases). The germline CDR1 and CDR2 sequences are SGHRS and YFSETQ. V lost 1 base and J lost 4, with 18 bases in between. CDR3 length: 17 residues. The CDR3 nucleotides are TGCGCCAGCAGCTTGACACACGCGAACGGGGGTTACAATGAGCAGTTCTTC. As protein: CASSLTHANGGYNEQFF.

The chain links TRBV4-1 to TRBJ2-2, with TRBD1 matching over 7 bases. Germline lookup yields CDR1 MGHRA and CDR2 YSYEKL. This CDR3 is built from 15 residues. The V segment lost 4 bases and the J segment 6 bases; nucleotides outside the gene matches: 8. The CDR3 coding sequence is TGCGCCAGCAGCCGACTTCATGGACAGGCCGGGGAGCTGTTTTTT. This sequence encodes CASSRLHGQAGELFF.

This clone was observed a single time. The rearrangement links TRBV6-1 to TRBJ1-5; D is undetermined. CDR3 length: 14 amino acids. Trimming shortened V by 1 base and J by 7 bases, and 11 bases separated the two germline ends. Per the germline V gene, CDR1 is MNHNS and CDR2 is SASEGT. The CDR3 loop is CASSEGYTGQPQHF. CDR3 bases: TGTGCCAGCAGTGAAGGTTATACGGGACAGCCCCAGCATTTT.

The rearrangement uses TRBV28 and TRBJ1-2; a weak D match, TRBD1 (6 bases). The CDR3 has 14 amino acids. V lost 3 bases and J lost 7, with 15 bases in between. Germline lookup yields CDR1 MDHEN and CDR2 SYDVKM. Written as DNA, the CDR3 is TGTGCCAGCAGTTTGGACAGAGGCCCCAGTGGCTACACCTTC. Its translation: CASSLDRGPSGYTF.

This clone was recorded a few times. The gene calls are TRBV6-6 and TRBJ2-5; possibly TRBD1 for D (5 bases). Germline V gene lookup returns CDR1 MNHNY and CDR2 SVGAGI (reference sequence). The CDR3 spans 14 residues. V was pared by 0 bases and J by 5 bases, with 10 bases between. CDR3 in DNA: TGTGCCAGCAGTTACTCAGGCAGGGTGGAGACCCAGTACTTC. The encoded protein is CASSYSGRVETQYF.